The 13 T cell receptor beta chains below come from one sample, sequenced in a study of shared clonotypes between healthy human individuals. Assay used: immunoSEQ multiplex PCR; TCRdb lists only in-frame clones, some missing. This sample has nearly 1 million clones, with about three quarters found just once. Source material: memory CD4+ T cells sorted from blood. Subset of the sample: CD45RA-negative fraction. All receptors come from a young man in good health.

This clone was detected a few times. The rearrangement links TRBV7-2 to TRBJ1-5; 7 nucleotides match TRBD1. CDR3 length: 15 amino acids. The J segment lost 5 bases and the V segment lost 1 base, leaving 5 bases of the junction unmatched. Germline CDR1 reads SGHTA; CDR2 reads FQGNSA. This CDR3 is CASSLDRGGYQPQHF. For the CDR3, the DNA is TGTGCCAGCAGCTTAGACAGGGGAGGGTATCAGCCCCAGCATTTT.

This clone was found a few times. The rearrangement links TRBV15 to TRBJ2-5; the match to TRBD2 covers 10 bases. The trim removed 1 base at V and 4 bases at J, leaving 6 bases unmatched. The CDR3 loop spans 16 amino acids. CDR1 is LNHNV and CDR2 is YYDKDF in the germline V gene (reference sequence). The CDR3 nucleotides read TGTGCCACCAGCAGAGGGGGGACTAGCGAGGGAGAGACCCAGTACTTC. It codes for CATSRGGTSEGETQYF.

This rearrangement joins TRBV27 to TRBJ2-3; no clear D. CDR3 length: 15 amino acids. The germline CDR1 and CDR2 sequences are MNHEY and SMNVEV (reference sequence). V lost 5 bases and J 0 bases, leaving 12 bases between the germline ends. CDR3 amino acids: CASSTIRVSTDTQYF. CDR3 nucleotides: TGTGCCAGCAGTACCATCCGGGTTAGCACAGATACGCAGTATTTT.

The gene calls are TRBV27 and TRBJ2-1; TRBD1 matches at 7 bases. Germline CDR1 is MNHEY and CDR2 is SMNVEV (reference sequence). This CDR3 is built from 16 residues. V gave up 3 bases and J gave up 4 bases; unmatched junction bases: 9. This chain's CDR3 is CASSLRPTGAYNEQFF. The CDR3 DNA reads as TGTGCCAGCAGTTTGCGGCCAACAGGGGCTTACAATGAGCAGTTCTTC.

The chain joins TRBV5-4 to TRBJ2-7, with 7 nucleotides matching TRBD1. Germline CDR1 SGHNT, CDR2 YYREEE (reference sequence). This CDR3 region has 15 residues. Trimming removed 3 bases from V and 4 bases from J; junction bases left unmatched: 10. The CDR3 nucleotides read TGTGCCAGCAGCTCCGGACAGGTCAAGCAATACGAGCAGTACTTC. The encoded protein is CASSSGQVKQYEQYF. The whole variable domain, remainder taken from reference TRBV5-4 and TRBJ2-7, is ETGVTQSPTHLIKTRGQQVTLRCSSQSGHNTVSWYQQALGQGPQFIFQYYREEENGRGNFPPRFSGLQFPNYSSELNVNALELDDSALYLCASSSGQVKQYEQYFGPGTRLTVT.

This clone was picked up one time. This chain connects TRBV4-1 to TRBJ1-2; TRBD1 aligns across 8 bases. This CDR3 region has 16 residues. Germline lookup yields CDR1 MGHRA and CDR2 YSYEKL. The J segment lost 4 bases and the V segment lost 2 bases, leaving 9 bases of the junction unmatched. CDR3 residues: CASSQTFRDRRYGYTF. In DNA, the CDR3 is TGCGCCAGCAGCCAAACCTTCCGGGACAGGCGCTATGGCTACACCTTC.

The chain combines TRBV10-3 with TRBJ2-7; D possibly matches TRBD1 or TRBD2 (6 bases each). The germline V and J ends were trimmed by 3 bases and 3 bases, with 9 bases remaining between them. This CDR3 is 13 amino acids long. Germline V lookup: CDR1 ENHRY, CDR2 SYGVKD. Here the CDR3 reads CAISDKGGYEQYF. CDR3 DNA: TGTGCCATCAGTGATAAGGGGGGCTACGAGCAGTACTTC.

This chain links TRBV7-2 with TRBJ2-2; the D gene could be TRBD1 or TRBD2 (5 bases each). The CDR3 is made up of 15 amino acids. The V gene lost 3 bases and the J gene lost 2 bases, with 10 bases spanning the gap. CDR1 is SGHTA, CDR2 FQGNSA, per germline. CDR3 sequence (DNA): TGTGCCAGCAGCTTCTGGGGGTTAAACACCGGGGAGCTGTTTTTT. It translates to CASSFWGLNTGELFF. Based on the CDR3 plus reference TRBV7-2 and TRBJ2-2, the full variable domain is GAGVSQSPSNKVTEKGKDVELRCDPISGHTALYWYRQSLGQGLEFLIYFQGNSAPDKSGLPSDRFSAERTGGSVSTLTIQRTQQEDSAVYLCASSFWGLNTGELFFGEGSRLTVL.

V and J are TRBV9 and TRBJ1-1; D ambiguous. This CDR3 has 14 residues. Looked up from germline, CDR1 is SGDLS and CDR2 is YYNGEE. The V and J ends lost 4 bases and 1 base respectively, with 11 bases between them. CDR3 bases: TGTGCCAGCAGCACGTACATGGGGAACACTGAAGCTTTCTTT. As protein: CASSTYMGNTEAFF.

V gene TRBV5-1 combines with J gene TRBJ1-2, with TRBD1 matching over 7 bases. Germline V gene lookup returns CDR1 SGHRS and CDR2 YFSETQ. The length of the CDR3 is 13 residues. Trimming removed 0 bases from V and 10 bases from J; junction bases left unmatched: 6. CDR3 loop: CASSLEGGLDYTF. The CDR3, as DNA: TGCGCCAGCAGCTTGGAAGGGGGCTTAGACTACACCTTC. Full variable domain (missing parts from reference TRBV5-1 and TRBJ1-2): KAGVTQTPRYLIKTRGQQVTLSCSPISGHRSVSWYQQTPGQGLQFLFEYFSETQRNKGNFPGRFSGRQFSNSRSEMNVSTLELGDSALYLCASSLEGGLDYTFGSGTRLTVV.

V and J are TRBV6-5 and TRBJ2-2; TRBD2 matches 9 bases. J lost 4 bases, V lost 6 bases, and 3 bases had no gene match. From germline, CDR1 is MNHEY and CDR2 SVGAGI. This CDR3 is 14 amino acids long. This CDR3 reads CASRREGRTGELFF. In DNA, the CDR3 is TGTGCCAGCAGGCGGGAGGGACGCACCGGGGAGCTGTTTTTT.

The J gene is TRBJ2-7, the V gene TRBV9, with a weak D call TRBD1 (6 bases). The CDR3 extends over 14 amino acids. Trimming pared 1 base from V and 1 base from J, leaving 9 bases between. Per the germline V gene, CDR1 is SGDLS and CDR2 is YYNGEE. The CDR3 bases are TGTGCCAGCAGCGTACAGGGGATATCCTACGAGCAGTACTTC. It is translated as CASSVQGISYEQYF.

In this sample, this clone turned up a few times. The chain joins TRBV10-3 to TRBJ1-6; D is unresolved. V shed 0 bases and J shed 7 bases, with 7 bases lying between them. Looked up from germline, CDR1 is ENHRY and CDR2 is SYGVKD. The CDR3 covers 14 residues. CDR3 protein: CAISESRANSPLHF. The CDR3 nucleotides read TGTGCCATCAGTGAGTCGCGGGCAAATTCACCCCTCCACTTT.